This is a list of T cell receptor beta chains from one sample in a study of vaccination and CD4 T cells after COVID-19. TCRdb ran MiXCR on the PCR reads and lists one entry per CDR3 protein. Among some 16,000 distinct CDR3 sequences, approximately 70% were seen once, and the ten largest hold approximately 17%. No antigens are known for them. Sequencing was performed on CD4+ T cells from blood, cultured in vitro. The receptors shown here come from a human donor who had recovered from COVID-19. Both conserved end residues are part of each CDR3.

v_call cdr3_aa
TRBV12-3/TRBV12-4 CASSASGLARNEQYF
TRBV7-2 CASSLNAGYTF
TRBV6-5 CASSSFQSSNQPQHF
TRBV2 CASSVQGVGGYTF
TRBV5-4 CASSLRWAYGYTF
TRBV6-1 CASSENRGGQPQHF
TRBV20-1 CSASGSGRGGGYTGELFF
TRBV24-1 CATSEALGTDTQYF
TRBV27 CASRSPFSYEQYF
TRBV20-1 CSAKGRSNEKLFF
TRBV7-2 CASTFRRVASPNGELFF
TRBV10-3 CAMGSGRPPYGYTF
TRBV30 CAWTPRGIYGYTF
TRBV7-2 CASSLDGRDPVTDTQYF
TRBV6-1 CATGDGLSTRGGNTIYF
TRBV20-1 CSASFTEAFF
TRBV7-9 CASSSPPSQGANFSPLHF
TRBV7-2 CASSSPGGDTQYF
TRBV29-1 CSVGQGGTEAFF
TRBV15 CATSRGTGGRQYF
TRBV20-1 CSLQGSGSSYNEQFF
TRBV28 CASSSTQGLSQPQHF
TRBV5-1 CASSLAYRGGAGNSPLHF
TRBV2 CASSILRDRGTYGYTF
TRBV20-1 CSAPYRQGTVTSPLHF
TRBV6-1 CASSRTGTGGGSNQPQHF
TRBV7-8 CASSSSPRGNTIYF
TRBV7-2 CASSLLAGLAGMGYEQYF
TRBV15 CATSRGGEEKLFF
TRBV7-2 CASSSQSGAGTLDEQFF
TRBV7-9 CASSPRTGRSYGYTF
TRBV20-1 CSARVGPENYGYTF
TRBV2 CASTEVVVANYGYTF
TRBV7-6 CASSLDRAAGGAEQFF
TRBV7-8 CASSLLGGIEAFF
TRBV7-2 CASSSPPGQQFF
TRBV5-6 CASSRSYTEAFF
TRBV18 CASSPTGLEQYF
TRBV30 CAWNRQDNTEAFF
TRBV6-1 CASSPLRAALYGYTF
TRBV19 CASSPTWPSGGTYEQYF
TRBV10-1 CASSISGRAPGEQFF
TRBV7-6 CASSRGYKETQYF
TRBV27 CASSQNRGPYEQYF
TRBV6-4 CASSDAPRGSSYNEQFF
TRBV6-1 CASAYFWGQGIGYTF
TRBV15 CATSRDDRSTDTQYF
TRBV19 CASRHRVAGQNIQYF
TRBV6-5 CASSYSHSGNQPQHF
TRBV9 CASSPRTRFGEQYF
TRBV18 CASSPPGQGVDGYTF
TRBV6-2/TRBV6-3 CASSFRVGGDEQFF
TRBV7-2 CASSPGQGANYGYTF
TRBV4-3 CASSQDGVRENYGYTF
TRBV15 CATSREGQGRGTQYF
TRBV6-1 CASGIDRSSGNTIYF
TRBV28 CASSRQGLFDEQFF
TRBV27 CASSPRRNTEAFF
TRBV5-8 CASSLAGQGNSPLHF
TRBV7-2 CASSNRPTAGGYGYTF